Below, one TCR beta chain is given with its context. Its antigen remains unidentified. The sample is drawn from a study of T cells after posttransplantation cyclophosphamide. General study points: Donor-recipient repertoire similarity was low at 1-2 months, rising over year one. Blood and skin or GI T cell repertoires showed limited TRB overlap. Recipient CMV seropositivity and CMV reactivation strongly tracked TRB clonality.

Sequencing was performed with immunoSEQ multiplex PCR; in TCRdb, only in-frame clones are kept and a portion is missing. This table holds 20,000 to 25,000 clones, approximately 90% found once. This CDR3 contains 15 residues. Trimming cost V 3 bases and J 4 bases, with 12 bases left between them. The V gene's germline CDR1 is SNHLY and CDR2 FYNNEI. Sampled 1 year posttransplant, controls received myeloablative marrow transplants, methotrexate and a calcineurin inhibitor. The TCR was taken from a female patient in her thirties or forties who received an allogeneic stem cell transplant from an unrelated donor, was CMV-positive, and had acute and chronic GVHD. These T cells may partly come from the graft donor. The sequenced sample was PBMCs, obtained roughly 390 days after allogeneic stem cell transplant with calcineurin inhibitor and methotrexate. The chain joins TRBV2 to TRBJ1-4, with D possibly matching TRBD1 (5 bases). DNA of the CDR3: TGTGCCAGCAGTGACTCGGGGGGGAGTAATGAAAAACTGTTTTTT. It codes for CASSDSGGSNEKLFF.